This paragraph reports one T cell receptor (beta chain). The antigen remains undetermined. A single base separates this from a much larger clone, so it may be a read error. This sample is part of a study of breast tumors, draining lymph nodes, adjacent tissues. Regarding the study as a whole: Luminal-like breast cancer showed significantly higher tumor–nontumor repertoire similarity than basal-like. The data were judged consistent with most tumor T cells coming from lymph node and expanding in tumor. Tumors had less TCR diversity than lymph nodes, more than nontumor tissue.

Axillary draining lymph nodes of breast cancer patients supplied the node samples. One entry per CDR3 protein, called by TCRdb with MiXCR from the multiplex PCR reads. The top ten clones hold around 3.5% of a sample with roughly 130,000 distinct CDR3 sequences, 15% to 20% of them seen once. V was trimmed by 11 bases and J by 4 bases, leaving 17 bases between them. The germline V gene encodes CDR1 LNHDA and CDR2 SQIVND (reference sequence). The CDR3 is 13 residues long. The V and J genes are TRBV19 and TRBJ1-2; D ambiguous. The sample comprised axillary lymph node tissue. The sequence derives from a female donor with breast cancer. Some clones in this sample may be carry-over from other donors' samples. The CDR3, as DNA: TGTGCCGGTACCATTAGCGGGTTCTATGGCTACACCTTC. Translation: CAGTISGFYGYTF.